The 20 T cell receptor beta chains in this list originate from one sample, sequenced in a study of shared clonotypes between healthy human individuals. The data were produced by immunoSEQ multiplex PCR, yet TCRdb's version contains in-frame clones alone and is incomplete. In the table there are around 530,000 clones, roughly 72% of which are singletons. The specimen was PBMCs. All receptors derive from a woman aged 35 to 49 in good health. Some clones in this sample may be carry-over from other donors' samples.

Worth noting for this clone: A read error is likely here: a far larger clone is one base away. Other DNA sequences in the sample encode the same CDR3. The rearrangement joins TRBV6-1 to TRBJ2-5; 8 positions agree with TRBD2. The DNA end is a closer match to TRBJ2-7, so the J assignment may be wrong. The CDR3 covers 14 residues. In germline, CDR1 is MNHNS, CDR2 SASEGT. CDR3 protein: CASSPTGGLYEQYF. The CDR3 DNA sequence: TGTGCCAGCAGTCCGACGGGGGGGCTCTACGAGCAGTACTTC.

Many counts were recorded for this clone. This rearrangement joins TRBV28 to TRBJ2-5, with 7 bases aligning to TRBD2. V trimming: 7 bases; J trimming: 5 bases; junction bases outside the gene matches: 16. This CDR3 is built from 16 residues. In germline, CDR1 is MDHEN, CDR2 SYDVKM. CDR3 protein: CASMGGRAGVMETQYF. For the CDR3, the DNA is TGTGCCAGCATGGGCGGACGCGCGGGAGTTATGGAGACCCAGTACTTC.

A single count supports this clone. This chain joins TRBV19 and TRBJ2-2; a possible D gene is TRBD2 (5 bases). The V gene's germline CDR1 is LNHDA and CDR2 SQIVND (reference sequence). The CDR3 spans 15 residues. V dropped 1 base and J dropped 4 bases, with 10 bases sitting between them. DNA of the CDR3: TGTGCCAGTAGTATAGGGCTAGCTCTCACCGGGGAGCTGTTTTTT. It codes for CASSIGLALTGELFF.

CDR3 DNA: TGTGCCAGCAGCAGAGGGACGGCTAGCACAGATACGCAGTATTTT. Protein: CASSRGTASTDTQYF. This sequence joins TRBV7-3 and TRBJ2-3; D tentatively fits TRBD1 or TRBD2 (5 bases each). CDR1 SGHTA and CDR2 FQGTGA come from the germline V gene. Trimming left V 5 bases short and J 0 bases short, with 12 bases between. The CDR3 is made up of 15 amino acids.

The V call is TRBV9, the J call TRBJ1-3; D is undetermined. This CDR3 is built from 16 residues. Germline CDR1 is SGDLS and CDR2 is YYNGEE. V dropped 0 bases and J dropped 0 bases, with 10 bases sitting between them. The CDR3 is CASSVDGFPSGNTIYF. CDR3 DNA: TGTGCCAGCAGCGTAGATGGGTTTCCCTCTGGAAACACCATATATTTT. Looking up the rest from reference TRBV9 and TRBJ1-3 gives the full variable domain: DSGVTQTPKHLITATGQRVTLRCSPRSGDLSVYWYQQSLDQGLQFLIQYYNGEERAKGNILERFSAQQFPDLHSELNLSSLELGDSALYFCASSVDGFPSGNTIYFGEGSWLTVV.

This clone was seen at least ten times. The chain combines TRBV7-9 with TRBJ1-3; D not resolved. Trimming took off 0 bases at V and 2 bases at J, with 5 bases between the two ends. CDR1 is SEHNR, CDR2 FQNEAQ, per germline (reference sequence). The CDR3 totals 14 residues. The CDR3 reads CASSLAGAGNTIYF. The CDR3 nucleotides are TGTGCCAGCAGCTTAGCAGGAGCTGGAAACACCATATATTTT. Together with reference TRBV7-9 and TRBJ1-3, the CDR3 gives the full variable domain: DTGVSQNPRHKITKRGQNVTFRCDPISEHNRLYWYRQTLGQGPEFLTYFQNEAQLEKSRLLSDRFSAERPKGSFSTLEIQRTEQGDSAMYLCASSLAGAGNTIYFGEGSWLTVV.

The chain couples TRBV12-5 to TRBJ2-2; D remains unclear. The CDR3 has 13 residues. Trimming took off 5 bases at V and 6 bases at J, with 10 bases between the two ends. The germline V gene has CDR1 LGHNT and CDR2 FRNRAP. CDR3 nucleotides: TGTGCTAGTGGTCCTTCAGGCCCCGGGGAGCTGTTTTTT. Translated: CASGPSGPGELFF. Full variable domain (missing parts from reference TRBV12-5 and TRBJ2-2): DARVTQTPRHKVTEMGQEVTMRCQPILGHNTVFWYRQTMMQGLELLAYFRNRAPLDDSGMPKDRFSAEMPDATLATLKIQPSEPRDSAVYFCASGPSGPGELFFGEGSRLTVL.

The genes are TRBV4-2 and TRBJ2-1; D is undetermined. Germline loops: CDR1 LGHNA, CDR2 YNFKEQ. V was trimmed by 1 base and J by 8 bases, leaving 15 bases between them. CDR3 length: 15 residues. CDR3 residues: CASSQVTFPIHEQFF. Written as DNA, the CDR3 is TGTGCCAGCAGCCAAGTAACTTTTCCTATCCATGAGCAGTTCTTC.

V usage is TRBV6-1 and J usage is TRBJ1-2; 9 bases match TRBD1. Germline trimming cut 0 bases from V and 7 bases from J; bases unmatched to any gene: 3. CDR1 is MNHNS and CDR2 is SASEGT in the germline V gene. The CDR3 is made up of 14 amino acids. This CDR3 reads CASSEAGTGTGYTF. In DNA, the CDR3 is TGTGCCAGCAGTGAAGCGGGGACAGGGACTGGCTACACCTTC.

The rearrangement uses TRBV21-1 and TRBJ2-3; the table assigns TRBD1, which was not confirmed against the DNA. TRBV21-1 is a documented pseudogene. The CDR3 is made up of 15 amino acids. The CDR3 loop reads CASSSNRQNTDTQYF. CDR3 coding DNA: TGTGCCAGCAGCTCCAACAGACAGAACACAGATACGCAGTATTTT.

This sequence joins TRBV10-1 and TRBJ2-1; D is undetermined. Germline values: CDR1 WNHNN, CDR2 SYGVQD (reference sequence). The CDR3 totals 15 residues. V dropped 2 bases and J dropped 7 bases, with 15 bases sitting between them. The CDR3 spells CASSEPRSDTNEQFF. The DNA for the CDR3 is TGCGCCAGCAGTGAGCCCCGGTCGGATACGAATGAGCAGTTCTTC.

The gene calls are TRBV6-1 and TRBJ2-3; D may be TRBD2 (6 bases). The length of the CDR3 is 14 residues. The V gene's germline CDR1 is MNHNS and CDR2 SASEGT. The V gene lost 5 bases and the J gene lost 6 bases, with 15 bases spanning the gap. CDR3 sequence (DNA): TGTGCCAGCAGTTGGGACTCTCCCGGGGATACGCAGTATTTT. Protein: CASSWDSPGDTQYF.

This clone was observed once. The chain is built from TRBV13 and TRBJ2-5; D unclear. The CDR3 loop spans 11 amino acids. V lost 5 bases to trimming and J lost 3 bases, with 4 bases between them. Germline loops: CDR1 PRHDT, CDR2 FYEKMQ (reference sequence). The CDR3 sequence is CASSREETQYF. In DNA form, the CDR3 reads TGTGCCAGCAGCCGGGAAGAGACCCAGTACTTC. Variable domain in full (rest from reference TRBV13 and TRBJ2-5): AAGVIQSPRHLIKEKRETATLKCYPIPRHDTVYWYQQGPGQDPQFLISFYEKMQSDKGSIPDRFSAQQFSDYHSELNMSSLELGDSALYFCASSREETQYFGPGTRLLVL.

CDR3 nucleotides: TGTGCCAGCAGAGGGACCCCTCCACCCGGGGAGCTGTTTTTT. It encodes CASRGTPPPGELFF. The chain is built from TRBV6-1 and TRBJ2-2; D may be TRBD1 or TRBD2 (5 bases each). From germline, CDR1 is MNHNS and CDR2 SASEGT. This CDR3 has 14 amino acids. V lost 6 bases and J 6 bases, leaving 14 bases between the germline ends.

This chain links TRBV11-2 with TRBJ2-3, with TRBD2 matching 10 bases. J was trimmed by 3 bases and V by 4 bases; bases with no gene match: 13. In germline, CDR1 is SGHAT, CDR2 FQNNGV. This CDR3 spans 18 amino acids. The CDR3: CASSSGASGRGGTDTQYF. The CDR3 bases are TGTGCCAGCAGCTCGGGGGCTAGCGGGAGAGGCGGGACAGATACGCAGTATTTT.

CDR3 residues: CASSNSVDYGYTF. The CDR3 nucleotides are TGTGCCAGCAGTAACAGCGTCGACTATGGCTACACCTTC. This sequence joins TRBV28 and TRBJ1-2; no reliable D call. Germline CDR1 is MDHEN and CDR2 is SYDVKM. V was trimmed by 5 bases and J by 3 bases, leaving 10 bases between them. The CDR3 totals 13 residues.

The V and J genes are TRBV7-2 and TRBJ2-3; the match to TRBD2 covers 13 bases. The germline CDR1 and CDR2 sequences are SGHTA and FQGNSA. This CDR3 contains 15 residues. Trimming removed 6 bases from V and 10 bases from J; junction bases left unmatched: 10. For the CDR3, the DNA is TGTGCCAGCAGTTACTACTGGACTAGCGGGAGTGCGCAGTATTTT. The encoded protein is CASSYYWTSGSAQYF.

The chain recombines TRBV19 with TRBJ2-5; D unclear. Germline V gives CDR1 LNHDA, CDR2 SQIVND (reference sequence). The germline V and J ends were trimmed by 4 bases and 0 bases, with 9 bases remaining between them. The length of the CDR3 is 14 residues. CDR3 coding DNA: TGTGCCAGTAGTAGTAGGGCGTACCAAGAGACCCAGTACTTC. Encoded protein: CASSSRAYQETQYF.

The V gene is TRBV5-3, the J gene TRBJ2-3, with TRBD2 matching over 13 bases. TRBV5-3 is an ORF for which the function is uncertain. The CDR3 covers 15 residues. The CDR3 nucleotides are TGTGCAGAAGCTCGGACTAGCGGGAGAGGGGATACGCAGTATTTT. Translation gives CAEARTSGRGDTQYF.

The genes are TRBV4-2 and TRBJ2-4; D unclear. Trimming removed 1 base at V and 0 bases at J, with 10 bases between. The CDR3 spans 16 residues. Looked up from germline, CDR1 is LGHNA and CDR2 is YNFKEQ. The DNA for the CDR3 is TGTGCCAGCAGCCAAGGGGTCGTTGTAGCCAAAAACATTCAGTACTTC. Translated: CASSQGVVVAKNIQYF.